This T cell receptor beta chain was sequenced for a study of shared clonotypes between healthy human individuals. Findings and caveats of the study: The generation probabilities recorded for non-shared clonotypes fell below those of clonotypes shared by all four donors. Naive subsets tended to show greater estimated richness than memory subsets.

On this clone: Antigen specificity is unknown.

TCRdb keeps only in-frame clones here, not all; method: immunoSEQ multiplex PCR. The sample contains 2 million to 2.5 million clones, more than 90% of which appear only once. Naive CD45RA+ and memory CD45RA-negative subsets were split from CD4+ cells. V was shortened by 4 bases and J by 2 bases, with 17 bases between the two germline ends. The CDR3 totals 15 residues. Germline V gene data show CDR1 as GTSNPN and CDR2 as SVGIG (reference sequence). The specimen sequenced was naive CD4+ T cells sorted from blood. Documented subset: CD45RA+ positively selected. This TCR derives from a man younger than 35 in good health. The V gene is TRBV30, the J gene TRBJ2-5, with a weak D call TRBD2 (5 bases). CDR3 bases: TGTGCCTGGAACTACGGAGGACGAGAACAAGAGACCCAGTACTTC. It translates to CAWNYGGREQETQYF.